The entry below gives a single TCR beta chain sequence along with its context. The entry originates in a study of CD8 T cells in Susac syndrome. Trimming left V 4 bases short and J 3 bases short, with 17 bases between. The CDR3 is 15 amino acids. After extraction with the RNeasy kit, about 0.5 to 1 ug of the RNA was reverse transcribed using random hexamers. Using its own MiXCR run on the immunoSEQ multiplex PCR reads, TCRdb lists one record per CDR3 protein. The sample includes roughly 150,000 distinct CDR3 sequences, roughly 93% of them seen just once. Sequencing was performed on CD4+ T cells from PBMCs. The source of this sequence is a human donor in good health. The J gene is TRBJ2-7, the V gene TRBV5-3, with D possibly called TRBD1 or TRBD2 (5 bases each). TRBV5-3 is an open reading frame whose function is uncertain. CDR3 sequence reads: CARSLFRDADYEQYF. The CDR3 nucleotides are TGTGCCAGAAGCCTCTTCAGGGACGCCGACTACGAGCAGTACTTC.